What follows describes a single T cell receptor (beta chain). Its matching antigen is unknown. These data come from a study of T cell repertoires in cytomegalovirus infection. In the study overall: CMV infection together with matching HLA type was indicated by public TCR beta signatures. Study-wide findings and caveats: The cumulative frequency of public TCR beta families identified carriers of CMV plus the relevant HLA.

TCRdb reprocessed the reads via MiXCR and lists one record per CDR3 protein. The repertoire holds about 530,000 distinct CDR3 sequences, with about 26% as singletons. This CDR3 is built from 13 residues. From germline, CDR1 is DFQATT and CDR2 SNEGSKA (reference sequence). V was shortened by 0 bases and J by 7 bases, with 12 bases between the two germline ends. The sample consisted of PBMCs. This TCR was sampled from a human donor in good health (CMV status not recorded). Some clones in this sample may be carry-over from other donors' samples. The chain has TRBV20-1 and TRBJ1-2; D uncertain. CDR3 sequence (DNA): TGCAGTGCTAGAGAGGGCACGAGTGGTGGCTACACCTTC. Translation gives CSAREGTSGGYTF.